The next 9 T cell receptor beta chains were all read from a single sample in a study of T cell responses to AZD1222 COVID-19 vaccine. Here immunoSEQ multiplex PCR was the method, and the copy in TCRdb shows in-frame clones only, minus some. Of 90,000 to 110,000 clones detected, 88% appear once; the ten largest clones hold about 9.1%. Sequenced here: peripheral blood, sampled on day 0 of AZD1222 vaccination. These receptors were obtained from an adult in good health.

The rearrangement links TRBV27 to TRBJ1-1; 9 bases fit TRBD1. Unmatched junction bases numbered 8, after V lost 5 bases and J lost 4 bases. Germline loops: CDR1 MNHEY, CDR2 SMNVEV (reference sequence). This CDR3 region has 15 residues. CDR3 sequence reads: CASSKTGGEVTEAFF. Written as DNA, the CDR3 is TGTGCCAGCAGTAAAACAGGGGGCGAGGTCACTGAAGCTTTCTTT.

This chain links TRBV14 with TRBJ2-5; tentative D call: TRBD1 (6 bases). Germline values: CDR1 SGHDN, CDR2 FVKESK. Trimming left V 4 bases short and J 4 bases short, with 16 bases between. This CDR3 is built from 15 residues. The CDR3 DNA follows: TGTGCCAGCAGCCTAGGCATAGTACAGGGAGAGACCCAGTACTTC. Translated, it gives CASSLGIVQGETQYF.

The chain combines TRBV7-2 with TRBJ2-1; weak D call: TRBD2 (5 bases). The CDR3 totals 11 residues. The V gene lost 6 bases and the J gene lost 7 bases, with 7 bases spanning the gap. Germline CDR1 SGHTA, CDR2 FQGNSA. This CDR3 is CASRPGNEQFF. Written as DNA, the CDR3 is TGTGCCAGCAGACCGGGGAATGAGCAGTTCTTC.

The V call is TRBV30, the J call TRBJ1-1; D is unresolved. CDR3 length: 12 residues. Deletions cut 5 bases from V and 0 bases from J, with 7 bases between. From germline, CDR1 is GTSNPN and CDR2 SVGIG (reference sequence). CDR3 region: CAWGVLNTEAFF. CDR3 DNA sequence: TGTGCCTGGGGGGTCCTGAACACTGAAGCTTTCTTT.

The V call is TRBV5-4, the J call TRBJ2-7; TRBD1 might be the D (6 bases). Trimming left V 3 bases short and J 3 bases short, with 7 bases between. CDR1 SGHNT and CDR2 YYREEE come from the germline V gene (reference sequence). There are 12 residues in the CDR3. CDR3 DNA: TGTGCCAGCAGCTCGGACAGCTACGAGCAGTACTTC. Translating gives CASSSDSYEQYF.

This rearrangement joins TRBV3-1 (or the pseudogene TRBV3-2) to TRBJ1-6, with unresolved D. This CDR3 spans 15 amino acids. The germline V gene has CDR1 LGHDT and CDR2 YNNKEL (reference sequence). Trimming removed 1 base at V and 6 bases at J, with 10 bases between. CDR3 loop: CASSQGGSGNSPLHF. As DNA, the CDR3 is TGTGCCAGCAGCCAAGGAGGGTCCGGTAATTCACCCCTCCACTTT.

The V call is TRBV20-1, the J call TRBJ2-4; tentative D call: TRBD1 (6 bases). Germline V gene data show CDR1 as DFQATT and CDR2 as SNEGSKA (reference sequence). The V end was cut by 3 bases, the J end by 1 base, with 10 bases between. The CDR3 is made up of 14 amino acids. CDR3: CSASAGVAKNIQYF. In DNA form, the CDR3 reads TGCAGTGCTAGTGCAGGGGTGGCCAAAAACATTCAGTACTTC.

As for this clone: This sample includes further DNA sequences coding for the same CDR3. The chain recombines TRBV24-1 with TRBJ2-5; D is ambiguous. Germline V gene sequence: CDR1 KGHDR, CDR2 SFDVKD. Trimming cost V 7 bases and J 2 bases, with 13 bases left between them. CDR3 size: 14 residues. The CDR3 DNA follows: TGTGCCACCAGCCACCCTGGCGATCAAGAGACCCAGTACTTC. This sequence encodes CATSHPGDQETQYF.

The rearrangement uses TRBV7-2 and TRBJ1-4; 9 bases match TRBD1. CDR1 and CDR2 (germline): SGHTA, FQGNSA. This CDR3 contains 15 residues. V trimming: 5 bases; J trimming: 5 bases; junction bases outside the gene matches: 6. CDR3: CASSTQTGGNEKLFF. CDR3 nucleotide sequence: TGTGCCAGCAGCACCCAGACAGGGGGAAATGAAAAACTGTTTTTT.